This T cell receptor (beta chain) appears in the sequencing data of a study of blood T cell repertoires in COVID-19. Germline CDR1 reads SGHRS; CDR2 reads YFSETQ. V gave up 0 bases and J gave up 9 bases, with 10 bases separating them. CDR3 length: 14 amino acids. TCRdb's table, derived via immunoSEQ multiplex PCR, lists solely in-frame clones and lacks some. Here the sample spans some 87,000 clones, around 82% being singletons. The clonotype originates from a man aged 80 or over with active or convalescent COVID-19. The chain joins TRBV5-1 to TRBJ1-6; tentatively, D is TRBD1 (5 bases). Material for sequencing was peripheral blood. The DNA for the CDR3 is TGCGCCAGCAGCTTGGATCAGGGAGGTTCACCCCTCCACTTT. It translates to CASSLDQGGSPLHF.